Given below is one TCR beta chain in context. Its target is not known. This record comes from a study of post-analysis software for immune sequencing data. Study summary: The study covered relapsing-remitting, secondary progressive and progressive-relapsing courses of multiple sclerosis. General study findings and limits: Compared with controls, patients had more of 4 to 6 TRBV segments, including TRBV5-6, TRBV5-1 and TRBV20-1. The F measure placed samples prepared in the same batch into strongly shared clusters. Multiple sclerosis patients showed significantly lower normalized Chao1 diversity than controls did.

This CDR3 has 13 residues. Germline-derived CDR1 and CDR2 are DFQATT and SNEGSKA (reference sequence). Trimming removed 5 bases at V and 5 bases at J, with 13 bases between. Each TCR beta cDNA library carried unique molecular identifiers. TCRdb analysed the PCR reads with MiXCR anew, one entry per CDR3 protein. The sample includes 350,000 to 450,000 distinct CDR3 sequences, roughly 38% of them seen just once. The V gene is TRBV20-1, the J gene TRBJ2-1; D gene unclear. Sequenced material: blood. The receptor's source is a girl aged 2 to 10 with multiple sclerosis. The CDR3 region is CSACSYFHNEQFF. The CDR3, as DNA: TGCAGTGCTTGTTCGTATTTCCACAATGAGCAGTTCTTC.